The T cell receptor beta chain under discussion was sequenced for a study of cytomegalovirus exposure and HLA in healthy donors. In regard to this clone: What it binds is not known.

Study outcomes and limitations: In a later analysis, compared with equally common non-associated chains, HLA-associated beta chains were more expanded.

PCR was performed using 60 Vbeta and 13 Jbeta primers. Profiled with immunoSEQ multiplex PCR; TCRdb holds only in-frame clones, not every one. This sample's table has about 150,000 clones. This CDR3 spans 16 amino acids. V was clipped by 3 bases and J by 7 bases; unmatched bases: 6. In germline, CDR1 is SGHTA, CDR2 FQGNSA. The rearrangement links TRBV7-2 to TRBJ2-1; 13 positions agree with TRBD2. Sequenced: PBMCs. The sequence came from a young man in good health and CMV-seronegative. CDR3 coding DNA: TGTGCCAGCAGCTTTTTAGGGACTAGCGGGACGAATGAGCAGTTCTTC. Translating gives CASSFLGTSGTNEQFF.